These 23 T cell receptor beta chains were sequenced from one sample in a study of T cell responses to AZD1222 COVID-19 vaccine. TCRdb's copy holds only in-frame clones and misses some; the assay was immunoSEQ multiplex PCR. The data hold under 200,000 clones, with approximately 87% observed a single time. Sequences were derived from peripheral blood, sampled 28 days after the second AZD1222 dose. The receptors derive from an adult who received the AZD1222 COVID-19 vaccine.

J is TRBJ2-1 and V is TRBV5-1; D is unclear. The V end was cut by 0 bases, the J end by 7 bases, with 8 bases between. CDR3 size: 13 residues. Per the germline V gene, CDR1 is SGHRS and CDR2 is YFSETQ. The CDR3 DNA is TGCGCCAGCAGCTTGGCCGCGGCGAATGAGCAGTTCTTC. It yields the protein CASSLAAANEQFF.

The table lists this clone with a few counts. The chain links TRBV12-5 to TRBJ1-5, with TRBD1 matching over 8 bases. Germline V gene lookup returns CDR1 LGHNT and CDR2 FRNRAP. Trimming cost V 5 bases and J 7 bases; bases outside gene matches: 4. The CDR3 length is 13 residues. The CDR3 here is CASGPGGGQPQHF. DNA of the CDR3: TGTGCTAGTGGTCCAGGGGGCGGACAGCCCCAGCATTTT.

This clone was detected once. This chain joins TRBV3-1 (or the pseudogene TRBV3-2) and TRBJ2-6; unclear D gene. Germline V gives CDR1 LGHDT, CDR2 YNNKEL (reference sequence). There are 14 residues in the CDR3. Trimming removed 3 bases from V and 2 bases from J, with 5 bases in between. As DNA, the CDR3 is TGTGCCAGCAGCCAGGGTGCTGGGGCCAACGTCCTGACTTTC. As protein: CASSQGAGANVLTF.

The chain carries TRBV30 and TRBJ1-2, with TRBD1 as a possible D gene (5 bases). The CDR3 contains 14 residues. From germline, CDR1 is GTSNPN and CDR2 SVGIG (reference sequence). V lost 2 bases to trimming and J lost 3 bases, with 13 bases between them. The CDR3 sequence: CAWSRGTEYYGYTF. The CDR3 nucleotides read TGTGCCTGGAGTCGTGGGACGGAATACTATGGCTACACCTTC.

V and J are TRBV24-1 and TRBJ2-2; D perhaps matches TRBD1 (6 bases). The V end was cut by 4 bases, the J end by 9 bases, with 14 bases between. This CDR3 has 14 amino acids. The germline V gene has CDR1 KGHDR and CDR2 SFDVKD. CDR3 loop: CATSDPQQGRELFF. CDR3 nucleotide sequence: TGTGCCACCAGTGACCCCCAACAGGGACGGGAGCTGTTTTTT.

This rearrangement joins TRBV27 to TRBJ2-4; D is perhaps TRBD2 (6 bases). The CDR3 runs 14 residues. Looked up from germline, CDR1 is MNHEY and CDR2 is SMNVEV (reference sequence). The V end lost 5 bases, the J end lost 2 bases, and 10 bases lay between the germline ends. CDR3 coding DNA: TGTGCCAGCAGTCCCGGAGGGCCCAAAAACATTCAGTACTTC. Translation: CASSPGGPKNIQYF.

The V call is TRBV18, the J call TRBJ1-5, with D possibly matching TRBD1 (5 bases). V dropped 4 bases and J dropped 3 bases, with 13 bases sitting between them. Germline CDR1 is KGHSH and CDR2 is LQKENI. CDR3 length: 15 residues. CDR3 sequence: CASSHRDGHNQPQHF. The DNA of the CDR3 is TGTGCCAGCTCACATAGGGACGGACACAATCAGCCCCAGCATTTT.

The gene calls are TRBV10-3 and TRBJ2-1, with a possible D match to TRBD2 (5 bases). V lost 8 bases and J lost 8, with 19 bases in between. The CDR3 loop spans 14 amino acids. The germline CDR1 and CDR2 sequences are ENHRY and SYGVKD. Written as DNA, the CDR3 is TGTGCCATCTGGGGAGAAACTAGTCCCGATGAGCAGTTCTTC. Amino acid sequence: CAIWGETSPDEQFF.

This rearrangement joins TRBV4-3 to TRBJ1-3; the match to TRBD1 covers 7 bases. Trimming at V came to 5 bases and at J to 3 bases, leaving 4 bases not matched to a gene. Looked up from germline, CDR1 is LGHNA and CDR2 is YSLEER. CDR3 length: 14 amino acids. The CDR3 DNA follows: TGCGCCAGCAGCACGGGACAGAGTGGAAACACCATATATTTT. Protein product: CASSTGQSGNTIYF.

The chain couples TRBV11-2 to TRBJ1-4; D is undetermined. Trimming took off 5 bases at V and 8 bases at J, with 9 bases between the two ends. This CDR3 is built from 12 residues. Germline CDR1 and CDR2: SGHAT and FQNNGV. CDR3 region: CASSQRGEKLFF. The CDR3 nucleotides are TGTGCCAGCAGCCAAAGAGGGGAAAAACTGTTTTTT. The full variable domain, in which reference TRBV11-2 and TRBJ1-4 provide the parts outside the CDR3, is EAGVAQSPRYKIIEKRQSVAFWCNPISGHATLYWYQQILGQGPKLLIQFQNNGVVDDSQLPKDRFSAERLKGVDSTLKIQPAKLEDSAVYLCASSQRGEKLFFGSGTQLSVL.

This chain connects TRBV5-6 to TRBJ1-4; the D is unclear. CDR3 length equals 14 residues. In germline, CDR1 is SGHDT, CDR2 YYEEEE. The V end was cut by 6 bases, the J end by 7 bases, with 16 bases between. The CDR3 here is CASTSPGEGEKLFF. In DNA, the CDR3 is TGTGCCAGCACCTCCCCTGGGGAAGGTGAAAAACTGTTTTTT.

The rearrangement uses TRBV4-1 and TRBJ2-7; D gene unclear. The CDR3 sequence is 14 residues long. V lost 3 bases and J lost 1, with 10 bases in between. Germline CDR1 and CDR2: MGHRA and YSYEKL. Here the CDR3 DNA reads TGCGCCAGCAGCCAGGCTGACCTTTCCTACGAGCAGTACTTC. As protein: CASSQADLSYEQYF.

The chain links TRBV7-9 to TRBJ1-1; D uncertain. CDR1 is SEHNR, CDR2 FQNEAQ, per germline (reference sequence). This CDR3 has 13 residues. Trimming took off 2 bases at V and 1 base at J, with 5 bases between the two ends. The DNA for the CDR3 is TGTGCCAGCAGCTTACACTCGAACACTGAAGCTTTCTTT. Translation: CASSLHSNTEAFF.

This rearrangement joins TRBV27 to TRBJ1-2, with D possibly being TRBD1 (5 bases). Germline V lookup: CDR1 MNHEY, CDR2 SMNVEV (reference sequence). The CDR3 consists of 14 residues. The V and J ends lost 5 bases and 6 bases respectively, with 16 bases between them. The CDR3: CASSETLNRNGYTF. The CDR3 region has the DNA TGTGCCAGCAGTGAGACTTTAAACAGGAATGGCTACACCTTC.

DNA of the CDR3: TGTGCCAGCAGCCAAGTTCAGGGTCGGACTGAAGCTTTCTTT. Protein sequence: CASSQVQGRTEAFF. V and J are TRBV3-1 (or the pseudogene TRBV3-2) and TRBJ1-1; TRBD1 is a possible D gene (5 bases). The CDR3 sequence is 14 residues long. The germline V and J ends were trimmed by 1 base and 5 bases, with 11 bases remaining between them. CDR1 LGHDT and CDR2 YNNKEL come from the germline V gene (reference sequence).

This chain uses TRBV2 with TRBJ1-2; possibly TRBD1 for D (6 bases). The CDR3 totals 13 residues. V lost 7 bases, J lost 6 bases, and 15 bases lay in between. Looked up from germline, CDR1 is SNHLY and CDR2 is FYNNEI. The CDR3: CASTPDRQNGYTF. Here the CDR3 DNA reads TGTGCCAGCACCCCGGACAGACAGAATGGCTACACCTTC.

This sequence joins TRBV6-5 and TRBJ1-6; D ambiguous. The CDR3 consists of 13 residues. V was shortened by 8 bases and J by 7 bases, with 12 bases between the two germline ends. Germline V gene lookup returns CDR1 MNHEY and CDR2 SVGAGI. The CDR3 here is CASHKEWNSPLHF. CDR3 nucleotide sequence: TGTGCCAGCCATAAGGAGTGGAATTCACCCCTCCACTTT.

The J gene is TRBJ2-2, the V gene TRBV6-2 or TRBV6-3, with 11 bases fitting TRBD2. The CDR3 has 17 residues. Germline loops: CDR1 MNHEY, CDR2 SVGEGT. V trimming: 2 bases; J trimming: 0 bases; junction bases outside the gene matches: 2. CDR3 nucleotide sequence: TGTGCCAGCAGTTACCCTAGCGGGGGGCCGAACACCGGGGAGCTGTTTTTT. This translates into CASSYPSGGPNTGELFF.

The chain couples TRBV19 to TRBJ1-2; D is uncertain. Trimming left V 4 bases short and J 5 bases short, with 11 bases between. Germline CDR1 is LNHDA and CDR2 is SQIVND (reference sequence). The CDR3 runs 13 residues. CDR3 nucleotides: TGTGCCAGTAGTAAGACGGACCCATATGGCTACACCTTC. Translated: CASSKTDPYGYTF.

The chain employs TRBV12-5 and TRBJ1-2; 8 positions match TRBD1. V lost 0 bases to trimming and J lost 6 bases; unmatched junction nucleotides: 6. CDR1 is LGHNT and CDR2 is FRNRAP in the germline V gene. There are 15 residues in the CDR3. The CDR3 loop is CASGLVRAGGDGYTF. The CDR3 DNA follows: TGTGCTAGTGGTTTGGTACGGGCAGGGGGCGATGGCTACACCTTC.

The rearrangement joins TRBV18 to TRBJ1-2; D perhaps matches TRBD1 (5 bases). This CDR3 has 12 residues. Germline assignment: CDR1 KGHSH and CDR2 LQKENI. V lost 6 bases, J lost 0 bases, and 5 bases lay in between. CDR3 coding DNA: TGTGCCAGCTCGACAGCTAACTATGGCTACACCTTC. Translated: CASSTANYGYTF.

The V call is TRBV5-5, the J call TRBJ1-6; D call uncertain. The V gene's germline CDR1 is SGHKS and CDR2 YYEKEE (reference sequence). The CDR3 sequence is 16 residues long. The V gene lost 0 bases and the J gene lost 9 bases, with 16 bases spanning the gap. In nucleotides, the CDR3 is TGTGCCAGCAGCTTGGTGGCGGATGTTTGGAGTTCACCCCTCCACTTT. This codes for CASSLVADVWSSPLHF.

The chain carries TRBV25-1 and TRBJ2-2, with 7 bases identical to TRBD2. V shed 6 bases, J shed 4 bases, and the junction held 8 bases outside the gene matches. Germline V gene data show CDR1 as MGHDK and CDR2 as SYGVNS. This CDR3 contains 15 residues. The DNA for the CDR3 is TGTGCCAGCAGCGAAACAGCGGGGCCCACCGGGGAGCTGTTTTTT. Translating it yields CASSETAGPTGELFF.